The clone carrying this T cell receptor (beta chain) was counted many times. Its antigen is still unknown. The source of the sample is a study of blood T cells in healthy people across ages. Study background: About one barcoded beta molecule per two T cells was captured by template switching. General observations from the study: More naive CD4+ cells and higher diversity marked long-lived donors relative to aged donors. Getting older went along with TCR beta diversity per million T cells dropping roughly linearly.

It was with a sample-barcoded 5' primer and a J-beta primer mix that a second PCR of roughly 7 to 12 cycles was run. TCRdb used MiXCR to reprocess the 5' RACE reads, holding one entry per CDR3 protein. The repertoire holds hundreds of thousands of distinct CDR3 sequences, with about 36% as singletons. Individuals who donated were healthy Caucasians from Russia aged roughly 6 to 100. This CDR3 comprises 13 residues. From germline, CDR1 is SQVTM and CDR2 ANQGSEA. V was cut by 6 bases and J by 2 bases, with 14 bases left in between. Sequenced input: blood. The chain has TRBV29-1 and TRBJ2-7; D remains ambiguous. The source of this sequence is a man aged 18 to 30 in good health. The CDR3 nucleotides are TGCAGCGTGGAAAATGGAAGCCCCTACGAGCAGTACTTC. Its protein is CSVENGSPYEQYF.